Listed here is a single TCR beta chain. Its antigen is undetermined. This sample was taken from a study of cytomegalovirus exposure and HLA in healthy donors. Whole-study context: An early release of data contained approximately 80 million unique TCRs, which came from HLA-typed donors. Study-wide points: Diagnosis of cytomegalovirus status made by the classifier reportedly showed high specificity and sensitivity.

This CDR3 region has 12 residues. From germline, CDR1 is SGHRS and CDR2 YFSETQ. V lost 4 bases, J lost 2 bases, and 6 bases lay in between. The PCR made use of 60 Vbeta and 13 Jbeta primers. TCRdb keeps only in-frame clones here, not all; method: immunoSEQ multiplex PCR. The table lists roughly 50,000 clones, less than 85% of them singletons. Sequencing was done on a sample of PBMCs. This sequence originates from a woman aged 18-29 years in good health and CMV-seronegative. V gene TRBV5-1 combines with J gene TRBJ2-5; D is unclear. CDR3 sequence: CASSPLQETQYF. The CDR3 bases are TGCGCCAGCAGCCCCCTTCAAGAGACCCAGTACTTC.